These 15 T cell receptor beta chains came from one sample sequenced in a study of Ad26.COV2.S vaccination and SARS-CoV-2 variants. Stated treatment: some 19 received Ad26.COV2.S at low or high dose, single or two shots; several received placebo; per-sample allocation not given. Samples came from day 63 after the first vaccine or placebo injection. The data were produced by immunoSEQ multiplex PCR, yet TCRdb's version contains in-frame clones alone and is incomplete. The sample has some 480,000 clones; about 83% are singletons. The sample in question was peripheral blood, obtained in a trial of Ad26.COV2.S vaccine versus placebo. The receptors derive from a person between 18 and 65 years old who received the Ad26.COV2.S COVID-19 vaccine or a placebo.

The V gene is TRBV20-1, the J gene TRBJ2-7; D is undetermined. V shed 5 bases and J shed 3 bases, with 5 bases lying between them. Per germline, CDR1 DFQATT and CDR2 SNEGSKA (reference sequence). This CDR3 comprises 10 residues. The CDR3 DNA reads TGCAGTGCTCTACGCTACGAGCAGTACTTC. This sequence encodes CSALRYEQYF.

This clone was detected only once. J is TRBJ2-7 and V is TRBV30, with a possible D match to TRBD2 (5 bases). CDR1 GTSNPN and CDR2 SVGIG come from the germline V gene (reference sequence). Trimming pared 1 base from V and 3 bases from J, leaving 10 bases between. This CDR3 is built from 13 residues. DNA of the CDR3: TGTGCCTGGAGTGGAGGGTTTGGCTACGAGCAGTACTTC. Its translation is CAWSGGFGYEQYF.

This sequence joins TRBV19 and TRBJ2-1; 13 nucleotides align to TRBD2. The CDR3 sequence is 14 residues long. The germline CDR1 and CDR2 sequences are LNHDA and SQIVND (reference sequence). J lost 9 bases, V lost 10 bases, and 9 bases had no gene match. The chain's CDR3 is CATSGLAGWGEQFF. The CDR3 DNA is TGTGCCACCTCGGGACTAGCGGGGTGGGGTGAGCAGTTCTTC.

The chain combines TRBV27 with TRBJ1-5, with 8 bases that match TRBD1. Per the germline V gene, CDR1 is MNHEY and CDR2 is SMNVEV (reference sequence). The CDR3 consists of 14 residues. V trimming: 6 bases; J trimming: 6 bases; junction bases outside the gene matches: 7. The CDR3 region is CASSPGQGVQPQHF. For the CDR3, the DNA is TGTGCCAGCAGCCCCGGACAGGGAGTTCAGCCCCAGCATTTT.

This clone was detected once. CDR3 sequence reads: CASSIRTGYSNTEAFF. The CDR3 region has the DNA TGTGCCAGCAGCATTAGGACAGGGTACTCGAACACTGAAGCTTTCTTT. The chain employs TRBV21-1 and TRBJ1-1; the D call in the table, TRBD1, was not verified against the DNA. TRBV21-1 is a pseudogene locus. The CDR3 runs 16 residues.

This chain joins TRBV30 and TRBJ2-7, with D maybe TRBD2 (6 bases). V was trimmed by 2 bases and J by 4 bases, leaving 12 bases between them. CDR3 length equals 13 residues. Germline values: CDR1 GTSNPN, CDR2 SVGIG (reference sequence). The DNA of the CDR3 is TGTGCCTGGAGTCTGGGCGGGGTTTACGAGCAGTACTTC. Amino acids: CAWSLGGVYEQYF.

V gene TRBV24-1 combines with J gene TRBJ2-1, with 7 bases that match TRBD2. V trimming: 5 bases; J trimming: 3 bases; junction bases outside the gene matches: 3. Germline CDR1 and CDR2: KGHDR and SFDVKD. This CDR3 comprises 14 residues. The CDR3 sequence: CATSGGGDYNEQFF. In nucleotides, the CDR3 is TGTGCCACCAGTGGGGGAGGGGACTACAATGAGCAGTTCTTC.

The V call is TRBV7-6, the J call TRBJ2-1, with TRBD2 identical over 8 bases. V lost 3 bases to trimming and J lost 0 bases; unmatched junction nucleotides: 10. This CDR3 is built from 18 residues. CDR1 is SGHVS, CDR2 FNYEAQ, per germline. This CDR3 is CASSFGPGGTSSYNEQFF. The DNA of the CDR3 is TGTGCCAGCAGCTTTGGCCCGGGAGGGACTAGCTCCTACAATGAGCAGTTCTTC.

V and J are TRBV6-2 or TRBV6-3 and TRBJ2-1; 10 bases are a match to TRBD1. CDR1 and CDR2 from the germline V gene are MNHEY and SVGEGT. This CDR3 is built from 16 residues. The J segment lost 8 bases and the V segment lost 2 bases, leaving 9 bases of the junction unmatched. This CDR3 is CASSYNKDRGMYEQFF. CDR3 bases: TGTGCCAGCAGTTACAATAAGGACAGGGGGATGTATGAGCAGTTCTTC.

This chain links TRBV27 with TRBJ2-1; D may correspond to TRBD1 or TRBD2 (6 bases each). The CDR3 has 17 amino acids. V was shortened by 6 bases and J by 7 bases, with 25 bases between the two germline ends. Germline V gene sequence: CDR1 MNHEY, CDR2 SMNVEV (reference sequence). The CDR3 reads CASRRPGRGRPGNEQFF. The DNA for the CDR3 is TGTGCCAGCAGACGGCCCGGAAGGGGGAGGCCCGGGAATGAGCAGTTCTTC.

This clone appeared once. This sequence joins TRBV11-3 and TRBJ2-2; 7 nucleotides align to TRBD1. In germline, CDR1 is SGHNT, CDR2 YENEEA. The CDR3 has 16 residues. Trimming at V came to 5 bases and at J to 0 bases, leaving 6 bases not matched to a gene. CDR3: CASSGRDSSNTGELFF. In DNA form, the CDR3 reads TGTGCCAGCAGCGGCAGGGACAGCTCGAACACCGGGGAGCTGTTTTTT.

The rearrangement joins TRBV12-2 to TRBJ2-7. TRBV12-2 is a listed pseudogene. This CDR3 has 16 amino acids. CDR3 coding DNA: TGTGCAAGTCGCTTAGTGCAACGTGCGACCCTCCACGAGCAGTACTTC. This gives the protein CASRLVQRATLHEQYF.

The chain links TRBV18 to TRBJ1-2, with TRBD1 identical over 8 bases. The CDR3 extends over 13 amino acids. With V trimmed by 5 bases and J by 3 bases, 2 bases remained unmatched. Per the germline V gene, CDR1 is KGHSH and CDR2 is LQKENI. The CDR3 sequence: CASSEGQDYGYTF. CDR3 in DNA: TGTGCCAGCTCAGAGGGACAGGACTATGGCTACACCTTC.

The chain links TRBV6-5 to TRBJ1-2, with 7 bases identical to TRBD1. The CDR3 consists of 15 residues. V trimming: 2 bases; J trimming: 7 bases; junction bases outside the gene matches: 10. Germline CDR1 is MNHEY and CDR2 is SVGAGI. The CDR3 DNA is TGTGCCAGCAGTTACGGCGAGGGGGCGGCAGGTGGCTACACCTTC. As protein: CASSYGEGAAGGYTF.

V and J are TRBV20-1 and TRBJ2-5; D remains ambiguous. This CDR3 contains 11 residues. V was shortened by 4 bases and J by 3 bases, with 6 bases between the two germline ends. Germline values: CDR1 DFQATT, CDR2 SNEGSKA (reference sequence). This CDR3 reads CSAILKETQYF. CDR3 sequence (DNA): TGCAGTGCTATCTTGAAAGAGACCCAGTACTTC.